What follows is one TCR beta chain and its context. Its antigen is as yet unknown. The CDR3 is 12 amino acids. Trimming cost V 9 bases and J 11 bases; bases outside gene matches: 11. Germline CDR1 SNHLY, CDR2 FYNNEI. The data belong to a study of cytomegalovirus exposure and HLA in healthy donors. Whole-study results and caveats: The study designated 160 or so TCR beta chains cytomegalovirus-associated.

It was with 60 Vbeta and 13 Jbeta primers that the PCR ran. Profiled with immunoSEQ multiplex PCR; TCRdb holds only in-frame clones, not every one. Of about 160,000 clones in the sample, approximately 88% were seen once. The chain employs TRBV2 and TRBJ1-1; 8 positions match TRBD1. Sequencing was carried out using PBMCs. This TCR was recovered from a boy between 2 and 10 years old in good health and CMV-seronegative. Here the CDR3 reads CARQTGGGRAFF. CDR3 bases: TGTGCCAGGCAAACAGGGGGAGGGAGGGCTTTCTTT.